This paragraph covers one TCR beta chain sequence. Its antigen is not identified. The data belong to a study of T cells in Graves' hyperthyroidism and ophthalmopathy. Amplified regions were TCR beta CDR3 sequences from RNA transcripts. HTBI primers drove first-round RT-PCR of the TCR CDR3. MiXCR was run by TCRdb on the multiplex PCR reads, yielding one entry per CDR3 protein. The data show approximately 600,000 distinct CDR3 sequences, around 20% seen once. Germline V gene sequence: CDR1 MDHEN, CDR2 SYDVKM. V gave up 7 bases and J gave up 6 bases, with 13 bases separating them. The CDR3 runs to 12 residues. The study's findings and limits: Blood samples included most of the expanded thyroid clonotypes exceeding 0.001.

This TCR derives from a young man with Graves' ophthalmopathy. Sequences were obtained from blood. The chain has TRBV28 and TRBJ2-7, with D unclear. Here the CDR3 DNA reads TGTGCCAGCACCTCCATGCATATCGAGCAGTACTTC. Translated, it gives CASTSMHIEQYF. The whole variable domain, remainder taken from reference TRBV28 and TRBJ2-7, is DVKVTQSSRYLVKRTGEKVFLECVQDMDHENMFWYRQDPGLGLRLIYFSYDVKMKEKGDIPEGYSVSREKKERFSLILESASTNQTSMYLCASTSMHIEQYFGPGTRLTVT.